This TCR beta chain was recovered during a study of molecular identifiers for immune sequencing clone quantification. This clonotype was seen a handful of times. It was with previously described methods and listed TCR primers that bulk TCR libraries were made. TCRdb ran MiXCR on the PCR reads and lists one entry per CDR3 protein. Of several thousand distinct CDR3 sequences listed, 35% are singletons. V gave up 7 bases and J gave up 4 bases; unmatched junction bases: 8. The CDR3 covers 14 residues. Germline V CDR1 and CDR2: MDHEN, SYDVKM. Material for sequencing was naive CD8+ T cells from blood, with Jurkat cell RNA spiked in. Subset specified: FACS-sorted CD8+CD4-CCR7+CD45RA+ naive T cells. The V and J genes are TRBV28 and TRBJ2-7; 9 bases are shared with TRBD1. The source of this sequence is a human donor in good health. Some libraries in this study had Jurkat cell RNA spiked in. Written as DNA, the CDR3 is TGTGCCAGCACCTGGGGACAGGGAGTTTACGAGCAGTACTTC. It encodes CASTWGQGVYEQYF.